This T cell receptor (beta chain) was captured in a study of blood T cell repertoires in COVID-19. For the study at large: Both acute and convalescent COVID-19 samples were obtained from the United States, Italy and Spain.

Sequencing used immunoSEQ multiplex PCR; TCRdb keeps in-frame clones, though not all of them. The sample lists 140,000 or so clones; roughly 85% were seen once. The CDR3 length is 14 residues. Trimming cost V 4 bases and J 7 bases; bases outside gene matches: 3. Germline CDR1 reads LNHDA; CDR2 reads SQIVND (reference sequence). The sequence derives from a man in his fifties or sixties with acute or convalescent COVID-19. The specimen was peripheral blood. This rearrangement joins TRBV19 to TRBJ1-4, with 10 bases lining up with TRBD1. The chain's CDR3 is CASSTTGGAEKLFF. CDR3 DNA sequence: TGTGCCAGTAGTACGACAGGGGGCGCTGAAAAACTGTTTTTT. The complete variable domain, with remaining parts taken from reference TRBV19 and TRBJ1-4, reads DGGITQSPKYLFRKEGQNVTLSCEQNLNHDAMYWYRQDPGQGLRLIYYSQIVNDFQKGDIAEGYSVSREKKESFPLTVTSAQKNPTAFYLCASSTTGGAEKLFFGSGTQLSVL.